This TCR beta chain was recovered during a study of blood T cell repertoires in COVID-19. About the research overall: Both acute and convalescent COVID-19 samples were obtained from the United States, Italy and Spain.

CDR3 size: 13 residues. Germline-derived CDR1 and CDR2 are SEHNR and FQNEAQ (reference sequence). V was clipped by 5 bases and J by 4 bases, with 12 bases between them. Some clones are missing from TCRdb's copy, which holds only in-frame ones; the method was immunoSEQ multiplex PCR. The sample holds 150,000 to 200,000 clones, about 80% seen once. Source material: peripheral blood. The TCR was taken from a human donor with acute or convalescent COVID-19. The donor label of this sample is uncertain. This chain links TRBV7-9 with TRBJ2-7, with D perhaps TRBD1 (5 bases). For the CDR3, the DNA is TGTGCCAGCAGCCCCACTGACAGTTACGAGCAGTACTTC. Its translation: CASSPTDSYEQYF.